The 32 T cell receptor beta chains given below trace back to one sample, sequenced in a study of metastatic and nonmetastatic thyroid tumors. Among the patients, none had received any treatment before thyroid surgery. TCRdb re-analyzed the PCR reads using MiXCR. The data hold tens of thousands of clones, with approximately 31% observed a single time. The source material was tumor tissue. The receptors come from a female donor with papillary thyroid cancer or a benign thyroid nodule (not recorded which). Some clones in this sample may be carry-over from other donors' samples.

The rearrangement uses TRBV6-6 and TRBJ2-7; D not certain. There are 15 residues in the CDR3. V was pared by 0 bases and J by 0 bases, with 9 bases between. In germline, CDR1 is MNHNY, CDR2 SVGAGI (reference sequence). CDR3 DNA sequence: TGTGCCAGCAGTTACTCGGACGGACGCTCCTACGAGCAGTACTTC. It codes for CASSYSDGRSYEQYF.

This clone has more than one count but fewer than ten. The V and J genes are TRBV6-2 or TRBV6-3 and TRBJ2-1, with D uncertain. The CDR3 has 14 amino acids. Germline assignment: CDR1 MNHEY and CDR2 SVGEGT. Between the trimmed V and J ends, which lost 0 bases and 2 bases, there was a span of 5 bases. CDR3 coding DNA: TGTGCCAGCAGTTACTCTAGCCCCTACAATGAGCAGTTCTTC. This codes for CASSYSSPYNEQFF.

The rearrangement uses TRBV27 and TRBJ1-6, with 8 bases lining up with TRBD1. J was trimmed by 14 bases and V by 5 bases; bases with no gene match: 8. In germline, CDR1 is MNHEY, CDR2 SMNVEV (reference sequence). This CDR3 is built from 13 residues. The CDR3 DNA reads TGTGCCAGCAGTCCGCGGACAGGGCCAACCCTCCACTTT. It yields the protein CASSPRTGPTLHF.

The CDR3 protein is CASSYSGTDTQYF. CDR3 bases: TGTGCCAGCAGTTACTCAGGCACAGATACGCAGTATTTT. The gene calls are TRBV6-5 and TRBJ2-3, with D unresolved. Germline CDR1 is MNHEY and CDR2 is SVGAGI. V lost 0 bases and J lost 1, with 2 bases in between. CDR3 size: 13 residues.

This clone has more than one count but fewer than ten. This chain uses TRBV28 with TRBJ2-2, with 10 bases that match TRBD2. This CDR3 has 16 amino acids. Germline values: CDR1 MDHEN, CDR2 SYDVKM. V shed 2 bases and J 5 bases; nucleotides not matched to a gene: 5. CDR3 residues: CASSLGASGRTGELFF. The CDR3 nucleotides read TGTGCCAGCAGTTTAGGAGCTAGCGGGAGAACCGGGGAGCTGTTTTTT.

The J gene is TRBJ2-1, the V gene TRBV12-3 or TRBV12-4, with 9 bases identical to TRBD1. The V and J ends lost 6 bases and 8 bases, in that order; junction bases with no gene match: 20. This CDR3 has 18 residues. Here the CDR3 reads CASRRKAGAGTGKDEQFF. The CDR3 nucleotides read TGTGCCAGCAGGCGAAAGGCCGGAGCAGGGACAGGGAAGGATGAGCAGTTCTTC.

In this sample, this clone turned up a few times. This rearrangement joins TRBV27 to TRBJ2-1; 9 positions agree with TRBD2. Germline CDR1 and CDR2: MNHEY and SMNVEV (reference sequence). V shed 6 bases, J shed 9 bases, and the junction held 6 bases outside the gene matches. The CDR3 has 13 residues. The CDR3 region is CASRVAGVSEQFF. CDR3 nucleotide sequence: TGTGCCAGCAGAGTAGCGGGAGTAAGTGAGCAGTTCTTC.

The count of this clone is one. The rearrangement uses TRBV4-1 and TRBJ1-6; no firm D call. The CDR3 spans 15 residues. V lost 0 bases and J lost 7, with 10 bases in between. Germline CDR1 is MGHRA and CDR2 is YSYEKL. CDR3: CASSQDRAENSPLHF. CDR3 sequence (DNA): TGCGCCAGCAGCCAAGATAGGGCAGAAAATTCACCCCTCCACTTT.

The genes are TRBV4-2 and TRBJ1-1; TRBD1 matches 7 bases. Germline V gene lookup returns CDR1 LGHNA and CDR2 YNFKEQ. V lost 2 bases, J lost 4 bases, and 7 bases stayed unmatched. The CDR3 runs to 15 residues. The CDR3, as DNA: TGTGCCAGCAGCCAATCCCCAGGGGGGTTCACTGAAGCTTTCTTT. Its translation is CASSQSPGGFTEAFF.

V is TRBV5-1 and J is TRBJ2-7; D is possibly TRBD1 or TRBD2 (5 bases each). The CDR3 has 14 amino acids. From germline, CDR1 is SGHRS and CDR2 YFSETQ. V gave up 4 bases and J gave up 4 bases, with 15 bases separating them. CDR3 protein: CASSLDTGGYEQYF. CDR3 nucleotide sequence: TGCGCCAGCAGCCTGGACACGGGCGGGTACGAGCAGTACTTC. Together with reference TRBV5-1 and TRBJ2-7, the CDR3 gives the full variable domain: KAGVTQTPRYLIKTRGQQVTLSCSPISGHRSVSWYQQTPGQGLQFLFEYFSETQRNKGNFPGRFSGRQFSNSRSEMNVSTLELGDSALYLCASSLDTGGYEQYFGPGTRLTVT.

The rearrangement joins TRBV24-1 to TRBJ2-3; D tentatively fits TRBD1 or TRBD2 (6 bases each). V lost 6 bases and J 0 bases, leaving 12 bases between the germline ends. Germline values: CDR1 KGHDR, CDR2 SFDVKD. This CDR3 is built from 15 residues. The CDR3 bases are TGTGCCACCAGTATCCGAGGGGGGAGCACAGATACGCAGTATTTT. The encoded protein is CATSIRGGSTDTQYF.

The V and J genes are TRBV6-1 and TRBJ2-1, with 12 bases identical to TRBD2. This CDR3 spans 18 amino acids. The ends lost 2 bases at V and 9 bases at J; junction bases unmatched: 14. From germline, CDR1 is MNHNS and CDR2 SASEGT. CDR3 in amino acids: CASSEPLRTSGVRGEQFF. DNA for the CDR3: TGTGCCAGCAGTGAACCACTCAGGACTAGCGGGGTCAGAGGTGAGCAGTTCTTC.

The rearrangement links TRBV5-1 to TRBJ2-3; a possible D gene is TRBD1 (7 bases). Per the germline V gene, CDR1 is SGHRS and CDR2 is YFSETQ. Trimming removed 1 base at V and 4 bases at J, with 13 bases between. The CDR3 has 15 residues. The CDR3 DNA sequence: TGCGCCAGCAGCTTGCAGGGGGGTGCCCCAGATACGCAGTATTTT. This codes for CASSLQGGAPDTQYF.

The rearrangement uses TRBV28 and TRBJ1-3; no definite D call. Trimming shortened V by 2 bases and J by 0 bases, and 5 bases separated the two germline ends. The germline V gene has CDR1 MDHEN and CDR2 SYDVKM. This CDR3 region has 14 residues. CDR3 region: CASSLPASGNTIYF. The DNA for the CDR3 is TGTGCCAGCAGTTTACCCGCCTCTGGAAACACCATATATTTT.

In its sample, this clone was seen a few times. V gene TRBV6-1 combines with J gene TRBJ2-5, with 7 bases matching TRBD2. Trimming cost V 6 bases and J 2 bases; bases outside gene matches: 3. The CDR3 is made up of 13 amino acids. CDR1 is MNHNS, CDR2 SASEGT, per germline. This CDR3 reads CASSVSGQETQYF. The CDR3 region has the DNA TGTGCCAGCAGCGTTAGCGGGCAAGAGACCCAGTACTTC.

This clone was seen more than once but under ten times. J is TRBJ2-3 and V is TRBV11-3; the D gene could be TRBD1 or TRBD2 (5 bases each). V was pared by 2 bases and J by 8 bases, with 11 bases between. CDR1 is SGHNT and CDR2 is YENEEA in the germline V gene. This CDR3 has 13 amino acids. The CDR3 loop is CASSLNLRGTQYF. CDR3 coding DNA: TGTGCCAGCAGCTTAAATTTGAGGGGTACGCAGTATTTT.

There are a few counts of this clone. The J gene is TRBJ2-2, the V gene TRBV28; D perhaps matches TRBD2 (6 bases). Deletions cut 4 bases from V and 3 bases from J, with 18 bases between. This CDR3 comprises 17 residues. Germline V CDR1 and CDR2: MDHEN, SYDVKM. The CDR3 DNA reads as TGTGCCAGCAGTTCCGAAGGGCAGGGCGGGGACACCGGGGAGCTGTTTTTT. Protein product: CASSSEGQGGDTGELFF.

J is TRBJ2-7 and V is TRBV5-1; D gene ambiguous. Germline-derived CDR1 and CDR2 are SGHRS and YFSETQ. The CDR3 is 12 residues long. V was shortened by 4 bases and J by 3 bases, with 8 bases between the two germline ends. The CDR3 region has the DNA TGCGCCAGCAGCCAAAACAGCTACGAGCAGTACTTC. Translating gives CASSQNSYEQYF.

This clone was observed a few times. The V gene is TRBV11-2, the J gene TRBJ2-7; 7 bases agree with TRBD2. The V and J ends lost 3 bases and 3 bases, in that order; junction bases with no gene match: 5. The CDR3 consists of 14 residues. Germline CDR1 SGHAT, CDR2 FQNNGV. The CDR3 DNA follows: TGTGCCAGCAGCTTGGCGGGAGCCGGCTACGAGCAGTACTTC. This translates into CASSLAGAGYEQYF.

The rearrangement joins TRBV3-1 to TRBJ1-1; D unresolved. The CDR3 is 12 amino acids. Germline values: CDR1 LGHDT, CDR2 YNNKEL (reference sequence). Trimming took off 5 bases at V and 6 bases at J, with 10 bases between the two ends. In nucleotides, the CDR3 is TGTGCCAGCAGCTGGGGTGGCGCTGAAGCTTTCTTT. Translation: CASSWGGAEAFF.

The CDR3 protein is CASSDGSREVQYF. The DNA of the CDR3 is TGTGCCAGCAGCGACGGGTCGAGGGAGGTGCAGTACTTC. This rearrangement joins TRBV13 to TRBJ2-7; D is possibly TRBD2 (6 bases). CDR3 size: 13 residues. Germline lookup yields CDR1 PRHDT and CDR2 FYEKMQ (reference sequence). V was trimmed by 5 bases and J by 9 bases, leaving 17 bases between them.

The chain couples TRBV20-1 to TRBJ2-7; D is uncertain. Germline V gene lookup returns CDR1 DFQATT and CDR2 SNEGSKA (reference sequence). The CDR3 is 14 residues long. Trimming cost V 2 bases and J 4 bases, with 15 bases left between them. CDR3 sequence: CSARYQGYGYEQYF. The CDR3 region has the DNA TGCAGTGCTAGATACCAAGGGTACGGATACGAGCAGTACTTC.

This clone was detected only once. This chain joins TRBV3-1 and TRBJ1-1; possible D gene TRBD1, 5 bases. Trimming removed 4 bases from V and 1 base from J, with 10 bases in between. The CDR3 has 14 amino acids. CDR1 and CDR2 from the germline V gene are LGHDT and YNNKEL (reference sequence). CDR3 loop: CASSRGTQNTEAFF. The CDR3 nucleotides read TGTGCCAGCAGCCGTGGGACGCAGAACACTGAAGCTTTCTTT.

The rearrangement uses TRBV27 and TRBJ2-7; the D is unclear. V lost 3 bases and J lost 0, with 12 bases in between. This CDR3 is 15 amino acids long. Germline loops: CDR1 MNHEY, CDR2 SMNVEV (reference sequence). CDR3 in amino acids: CASSFAVTASYEQYF. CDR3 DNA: TGTGCCAGCAGTTTCGCAGTCACCGCCTCCTACGAGCAGTACTTC.

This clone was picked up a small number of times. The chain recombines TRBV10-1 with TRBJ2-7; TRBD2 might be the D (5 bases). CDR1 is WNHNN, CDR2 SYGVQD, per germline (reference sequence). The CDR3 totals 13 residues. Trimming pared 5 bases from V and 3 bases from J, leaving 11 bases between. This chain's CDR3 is CASSLDLGYEQYF. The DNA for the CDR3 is TGCGCCAGCAGTCTGGACTTGGGCTACGAGCAGTACTTC.

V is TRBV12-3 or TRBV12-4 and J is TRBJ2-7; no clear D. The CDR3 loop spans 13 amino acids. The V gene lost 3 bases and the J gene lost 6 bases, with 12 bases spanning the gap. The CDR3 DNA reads TGTGCCAGCAGTTTCGCCTTAACCTGCGAGCAGTACTTC. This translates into CASSFALTCEQYF.

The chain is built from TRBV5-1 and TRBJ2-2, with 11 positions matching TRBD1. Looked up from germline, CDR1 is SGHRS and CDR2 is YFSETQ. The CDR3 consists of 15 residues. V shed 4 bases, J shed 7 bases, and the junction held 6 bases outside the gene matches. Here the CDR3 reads CASSPRTGGNGELFF. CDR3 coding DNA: TGCGCCAGCAGCCCGAGGACAGGGGGCAACGGGGAGCTGTTTTTT.

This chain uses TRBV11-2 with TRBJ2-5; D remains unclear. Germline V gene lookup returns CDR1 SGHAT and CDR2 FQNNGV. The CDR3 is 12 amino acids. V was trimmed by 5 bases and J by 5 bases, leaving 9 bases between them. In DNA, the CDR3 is TGTGCCAGCAGCCTTACTGGGGAGACCCAGTACTTC. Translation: CASSLTGETQYF. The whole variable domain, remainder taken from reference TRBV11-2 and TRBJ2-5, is EAGVAQSPRYKIIEKRQSVAFWCNPISGHATLYWYQQILGQGPKLLIQFQNNGVVDDSQLPKDRFSAERLKGVDSTLKIQPAKLEDSAVYLCASSLTGETQYFGPGTRLLVL.

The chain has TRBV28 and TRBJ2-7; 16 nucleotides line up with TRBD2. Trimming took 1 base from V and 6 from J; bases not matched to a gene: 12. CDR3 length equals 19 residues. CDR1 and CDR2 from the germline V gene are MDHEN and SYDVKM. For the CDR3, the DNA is TGTGCCAGCAGTTTATTGGGAGGGGGACTAGCGGGAGGGCAGGGCGAGCAGTACTTC. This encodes CASSLLGGGLAGGQGEQYF.

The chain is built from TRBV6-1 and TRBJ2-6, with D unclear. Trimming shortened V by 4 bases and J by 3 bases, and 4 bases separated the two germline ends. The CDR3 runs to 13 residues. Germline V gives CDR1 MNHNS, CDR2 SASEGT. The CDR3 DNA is TGTGCCAGCAGTGGGGTTGGGGCCAACGTCCTGACTTTC. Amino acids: CASSGVGANVLTF.

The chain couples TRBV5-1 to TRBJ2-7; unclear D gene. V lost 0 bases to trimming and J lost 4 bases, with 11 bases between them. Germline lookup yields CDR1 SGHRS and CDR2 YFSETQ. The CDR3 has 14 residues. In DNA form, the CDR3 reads TGCGCCAGCAGCTTGGCCGCGGCTGGTTACGAGCAGTACTTC. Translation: CASSLAAAGYEQYF.

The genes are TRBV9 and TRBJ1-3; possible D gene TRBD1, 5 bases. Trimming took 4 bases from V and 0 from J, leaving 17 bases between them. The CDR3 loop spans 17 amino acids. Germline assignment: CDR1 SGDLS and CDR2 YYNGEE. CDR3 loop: CASSMDRPGGSGNTIYF. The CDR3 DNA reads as TGTGCCAGCAGCATGGACCGTCCGGGGGGCTCTGGAAACACCATATATTTT. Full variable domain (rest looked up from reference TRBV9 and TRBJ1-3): DSGVTQTPKHLITATGQRVTLRCSPRSGDLSVYWYQQSLDQGLQFLIQYYNGEERAKGNILERFSAQQFPDLHSELNLSSLELGDSALYFCASSMDRPGGSGNTIYFGEGSWLTVV.